This TCR beta chain was observed in a study of CD8+CD57+ T cells in acquired aplastic anemia. CDR1 is KGHDR, CDR2 SFDVKD, per germline. Trimming removed 3 bases from V and 7 bases from J, with 17 bases in between. The CDR3 is 15 amino acids. CD8+CD57+ cell expansion, shown by flow cytometry, had occurred in the patients selected for sequencing. Severe acquired aplastic anemia affected all patients. TCR beta VDJ and CDR3 were profiled, and genomic DNA was the template. TCRdb itself ran the reads through MiXCR, one entry per CDR3 protein. The sample holds a few hundred thousand distinct CDR3 sequences, almost 50% seen once.

The sequenced sample consisted of sorted CD4+, CD8+, or CD8+CD57+ T cells (not recorded which) from PBMCs. The V and J genes are TRBV24-1 and TRBJ1-2, with a tentative D call TRBD1 (6 bases). The origin of this receptor is a human donor with aplastic anemia. In DNA, the CDR3 is TGTGCCACCAGTGATGGAGGACAGATACCTTCTGGCTACACCTTC. Translating gives CATSDGGQIPSGYTF.